The rows below give T cell receptor beta chains drawn from one sample of a study of beta chain features in type 1 diabetes. Using immunoSEQ multiplex PCR, the repertoire was profiled, and TCRdb retains in-frame clones only, with some absent. Of fewer than 200,000 clones in the sample, 10% were seen once. Material for sequencing was central memory CD4+ T cells from blood. These receptors all come from a man in his thirties or forties with type 1 diabetes. CDR3s leave out the opening cysteine and the closing phenylalanine or tryptophan. Size is stated for part of the rows, as once, few or many counts, or as a class when the clone is expanded.

>few|TRBV2|TRBJ2-3
ASSGQVDTQY
>few|TRBV6-5|TRBJ2-3
ASSGGTSGRITQY
>.|TRBV4-3|TRBJ2-7
ASSQVPGDSYEQY
>.|TRBV7-3|TRBJ2-3
ASSLGSGSDTQY
>.|TRBV4-3|TRBJ2-1
ASSQALAGDIYEQF
>many|TRBV7-2|TRBJ2-1
ASRLAGGPF
>few|TRBV7-9|TRBJ1-2
ASTSGTRADGYT
>.|TRBV27|TRBJ1-5
ASRDNSNQPQH
>few|TRBV21-1|TRBJ2-5
ASKKERRAQETQY
>few|TRBV7-8|TRBJ2-7
ASSFRTFGDGEQY
>few|TRBV27|TRBJ2-1
ASSPLKTGTSGINEQF
>.|TRBV5-1|TRBJ1-2
ASSLNSYYGYT
>few|TRBV6-5|TRBJ2-4
ASSVTGGSKNIQY
>.|TRBV28|TRBJ2-3
ASSAFTSGRARSQY
>few|TRBV29-1|TRBJ2-1
SVSKGGNYNEQF
>few|TRBV19|TRBJ1-2
ASSIDRASYGYT
>.|TRBV11-2|TRBJ2-3
ASSIRLAGSTDTQY
>few|TRBV7-3|TRBJ2-1
ASSLDGTGGGGEQF
>few|TRBV7-9|TRBJ2-2
ASSLAGANTGELF
>few|TRBV7-2|TRBJ2-7
ASSHRGQKAYEQY
>.|TRBV5-1|TRBJ2-5
ASSLDGETQY
>few|TRBV27|TRBJ2-7
ASSFGQNIKQY
>.|TRBV5-4|TRBJ2-3
ASSLAGQGTDTQY
>few|TRBV4-1|TRBJ2-1
ASSRREGGNEQF
>.|TRBV21-1|TRBJ2-7
ASDPSQGLDYEQY
>few|TRBV15|TRBJ1-2
ATSRVGGRAAYGYT
>.|TRBV2|TRBJ1-4
ASSVWTGTNEKLF
>.|TRBV30|TRBJ1-5
AWSPLGNQPQH
>few|TRBV18|TRBJ2-4
ASSPGQGGGY